This T cell receptor beta chain stems from a study of T-cell reconstitution after alpha-beta-depleted transplantation in children. Unique molecular identifiers tagged the TCRbeta library. TCRdb called the PCR reads again in MiXCR, with one record for every CDR3 protein. The sample lists about 490,000 distinct CDR3 sequences, about 10% occurring once. This clonotype has a count of ten or more. This material consisted of PBMCs, taken before TCRalphabeta/CD19-depleted stem cell transplant. The sequence was obtained from a child younger than 10 with inherited bone marrow failure, due to receive a stem cell transplant.

The CDR3, as DNA: TGTGCCAGCGGGTGGCAGGGGAAAGGTCTGGTGTACAATGAGCAGTTCTTC. Translation gives CASGWQGKGLVYNEQFF. The V call is TRBV12-3 or TRBV12-4, the J call TRBJ2-1; weak D call: TRBD1 (6 bases). The CDR3 totals 17 residues. V lost 8 bases to trimming and J lost 4 bases, with 24 bases between them.